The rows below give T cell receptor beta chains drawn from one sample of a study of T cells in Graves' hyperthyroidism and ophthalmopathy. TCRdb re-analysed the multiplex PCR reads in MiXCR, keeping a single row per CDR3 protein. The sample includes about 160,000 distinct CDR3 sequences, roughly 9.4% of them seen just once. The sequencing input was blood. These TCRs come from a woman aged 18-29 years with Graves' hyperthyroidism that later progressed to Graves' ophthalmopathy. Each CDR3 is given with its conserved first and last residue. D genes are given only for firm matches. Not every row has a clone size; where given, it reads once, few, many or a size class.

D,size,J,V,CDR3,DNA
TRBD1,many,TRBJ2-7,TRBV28,CASSPGTGFRSEQYF,TGTGCCAGCAGTCCCGGGACAGGGTTTCGCAGCGAGCAGTACTTC
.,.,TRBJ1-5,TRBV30,CAWSVGVRQPQHF,TGTGCCTGGAGTGTAGGGGTTAGACAGCCCCAGCATTTT
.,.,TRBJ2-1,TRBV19,CASSMWAQNEQFF,TGTGCCAGTAGTATGTGGGCCCAAAATGAGCAGTTCTTC
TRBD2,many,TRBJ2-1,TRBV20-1,CSASVGREDYNEQFF,TGCAGTGCTAGTGTTGGGAGGGAGGACTACAATGAGCAGTTCTTC
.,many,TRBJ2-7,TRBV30,CACTQWSSYEQYF,TGTGCCTGTACACAGTGGAGCTCCTACGAGCAGTACTTC
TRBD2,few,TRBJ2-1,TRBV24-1,CATSDGREGNEQFF,TGTGCCACCAGTGATGGGCGGGAGGGCAATGAGCAGTTCTTC
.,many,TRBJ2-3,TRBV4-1,CASSQASEGTQYF,TGCGCCAGCAGCCAAGCTTCCGAGGGTACGCAGTATTTT
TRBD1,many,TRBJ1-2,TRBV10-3,CAISARQGTYGYTF,TGTGCCATCAGTGCTCGACAGGGGACTTATGGCTACACCTTC
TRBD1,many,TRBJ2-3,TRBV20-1,CSARDRGGTDTQYF,TGCAGTGCTCGGGACAGGGGGGGCACAGATACGCAGTATTTT
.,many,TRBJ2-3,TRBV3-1,CASSQDWANTDTQYF,TGTGCCAGCAGCCAAGATTGGGCTAACACAGATACGCAGTATTTT